This section outlines one TCR beta chain sequence together with its context. The antigen is not known. Sequenced by immunoSEQ multiplex PCR; TCRdb stores in-frame clones only, minus some. The table includes approximately 72,000 clones, roughly 78% detected once. These data originate in a study of radiotherapy plus CTLA-4 blockade in lung cancer. Whole-study results and caveats: Some TCR clones had been derived from tumors. These clones expanded in peripheral blood after radiotherapy plus ipilimumab.

Germline V lookup: CDR1 LNHDA, CDR2 SQIVND (reference sequence). The V and J ends lost 6 bases and 4 bases respectively, with 15 bases between them. CDR3 size: 14 residues. The chain combines TRBV19 with TRBJ1-2; D might be TRBD1 (5 bases). This receptor was identified in a human donor with non-small cell lung cancer who had a complete response to radiotherapy plus ipilimumab. Here the sequenced sample was peripheral blood, taken from a patient treated with radiotherapy plus ipilimumab. The CDR3 sequence is CASRVGLPPYGYTF. The DNA for the CDR3 is TGTGCCAGTAGGGTGGGGCTACCTCCCTATGGCTACACCTTC.